This TCR beta chain is from a study of siplizumab effects on memory and regulatory T cells. The study's findings and limits: Naive-or-memory phenotypes were unassignable for roughly 80-96% of proliferating CD4+ or CD8+ clones.

This table comes from immunoSEQ multiplex PCR, and its TCRdb copy is limited to in-frame clones, with some not included. The sample has 70,000 to 95,000 clones; 95% to 97% are singletons. On this clone: Its antigen remains unidentified.

V lost 4 bases, J lost 6 bases, and 12 bases lay in between. Germline assignment: CDR1 SGHVS and CDR2 FNYEAQ. CDR3 length equals 13 residues. The sequence came from a human donor in good health. The rearrangement links TRBV7-6 to TRBJ1-1; D not resolved. Source material: naive CD4+ T cells sorted from blood. CDR3 sequence reads: CASSSSGHPEAFF. In DNA form, the CDR3 reads TGTGCCAGCAGCTCCTCTGGCCATCCTGAAGCTTTCTTT.